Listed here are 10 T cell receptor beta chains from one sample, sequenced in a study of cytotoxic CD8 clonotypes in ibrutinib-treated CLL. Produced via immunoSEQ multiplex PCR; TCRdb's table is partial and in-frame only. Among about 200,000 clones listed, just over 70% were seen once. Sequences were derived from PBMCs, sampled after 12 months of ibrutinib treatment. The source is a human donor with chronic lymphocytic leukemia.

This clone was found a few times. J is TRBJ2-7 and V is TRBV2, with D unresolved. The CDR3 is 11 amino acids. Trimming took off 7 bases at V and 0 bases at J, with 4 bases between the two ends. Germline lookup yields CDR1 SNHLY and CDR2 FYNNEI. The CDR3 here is CASTFSYEQYF. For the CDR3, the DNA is TGTGCCAGCACCTTCTCCTACGAGCAGTACTTC.

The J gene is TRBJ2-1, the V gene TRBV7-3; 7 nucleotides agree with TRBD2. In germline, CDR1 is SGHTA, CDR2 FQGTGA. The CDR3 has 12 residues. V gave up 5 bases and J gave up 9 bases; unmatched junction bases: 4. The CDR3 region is CASSPGGFEQFF. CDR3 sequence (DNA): TGTGCCAGCAGCCCCGGGGGGTTTGAGCAGTTCTTC.

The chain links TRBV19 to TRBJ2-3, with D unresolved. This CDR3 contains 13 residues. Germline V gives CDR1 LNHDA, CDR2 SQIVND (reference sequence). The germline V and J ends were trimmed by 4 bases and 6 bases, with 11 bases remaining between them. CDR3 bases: TGTGCCAGTAGTAACTCCAAAGGGGATACGCAGTATTTT. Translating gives CASSNSKGDTQYF.

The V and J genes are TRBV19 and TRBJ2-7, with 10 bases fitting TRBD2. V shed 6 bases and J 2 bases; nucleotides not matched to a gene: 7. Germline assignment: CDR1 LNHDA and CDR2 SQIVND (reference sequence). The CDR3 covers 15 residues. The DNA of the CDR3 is TGTGCCAGTAGCGACGGACTAGCGGCACCCTACGAGCAGTACTTC. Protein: CASSDGLAAPYEQYF.

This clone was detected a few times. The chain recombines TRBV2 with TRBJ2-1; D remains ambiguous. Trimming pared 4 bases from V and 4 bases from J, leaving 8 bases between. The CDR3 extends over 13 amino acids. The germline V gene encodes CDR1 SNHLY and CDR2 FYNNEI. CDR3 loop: CASSGILYNEQFF. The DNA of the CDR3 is TGTGCCAGCAGTGGAATCTTGTACAATGAGCAGTTCTTC.

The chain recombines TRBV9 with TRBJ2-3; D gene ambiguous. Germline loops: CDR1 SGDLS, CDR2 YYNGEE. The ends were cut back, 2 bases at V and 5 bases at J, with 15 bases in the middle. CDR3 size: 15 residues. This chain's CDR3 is CASSVRVGALDTQYF. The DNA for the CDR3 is TGTGCCAGCAGCGTTAGGGTTGGTGCCCTAGATACGCAGTATTTT.

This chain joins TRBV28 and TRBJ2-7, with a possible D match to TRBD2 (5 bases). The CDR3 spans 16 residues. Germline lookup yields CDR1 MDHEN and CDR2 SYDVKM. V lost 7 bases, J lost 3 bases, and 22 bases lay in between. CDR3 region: CASMPPRRNSGYEQYF. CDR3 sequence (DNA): TGTGCCAGCATGCCGCCGAGGAGGAATTCGGGCTACGAGCAGTACTTC.

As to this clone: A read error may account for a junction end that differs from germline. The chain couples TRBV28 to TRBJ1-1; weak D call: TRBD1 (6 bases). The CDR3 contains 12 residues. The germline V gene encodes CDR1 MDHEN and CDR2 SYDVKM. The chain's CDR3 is CASSSRNPGQIF. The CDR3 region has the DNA TGTGCCAGCAGTTCCCGCAATCCTGGACAGATCTTT.

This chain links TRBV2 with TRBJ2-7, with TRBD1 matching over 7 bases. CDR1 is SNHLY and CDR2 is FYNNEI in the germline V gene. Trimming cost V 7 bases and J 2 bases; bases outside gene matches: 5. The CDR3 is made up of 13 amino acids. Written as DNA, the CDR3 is TGTGCCAGCAAGGGACAGAGTACCTACGAGCAGTACTTC. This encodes CASKGQSTYEQYF.

The CDR3 DNA is TGCGCCAGCAGCTTGGAGGGCAGGGCGACTGAAGCTTTCTTT. Residues: CASSLEGRATEAFF. The chain is built from TRBV5-1 and TRBJ1-1; tentative D call: TRBD1 (5 bases). Per germline, CDR1 SGHRS and CDR2 YFSETQ. The CDR3 has 14 amino acids. Trimming shortened V by 0 bases and J by 5 bases, and 11 bases separated the two germline ends.